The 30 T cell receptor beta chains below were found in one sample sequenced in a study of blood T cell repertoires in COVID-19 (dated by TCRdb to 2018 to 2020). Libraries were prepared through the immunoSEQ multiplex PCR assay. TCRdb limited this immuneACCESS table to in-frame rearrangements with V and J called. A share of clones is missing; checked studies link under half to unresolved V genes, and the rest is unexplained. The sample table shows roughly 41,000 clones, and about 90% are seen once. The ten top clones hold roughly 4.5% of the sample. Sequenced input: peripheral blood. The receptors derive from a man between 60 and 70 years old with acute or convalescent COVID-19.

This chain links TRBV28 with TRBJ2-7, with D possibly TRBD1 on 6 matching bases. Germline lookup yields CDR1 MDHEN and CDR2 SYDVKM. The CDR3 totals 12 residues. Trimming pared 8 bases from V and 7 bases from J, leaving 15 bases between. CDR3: CASQQGRGEQYF. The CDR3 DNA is TGTGCCAGCCAGCAGGGCAGGGGTGAGCAGTACTTC.

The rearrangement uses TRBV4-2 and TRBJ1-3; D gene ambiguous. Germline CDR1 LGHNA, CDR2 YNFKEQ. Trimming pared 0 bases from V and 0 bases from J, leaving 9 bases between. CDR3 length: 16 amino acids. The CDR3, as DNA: TGTGCCAGCAGCCAAGATTACACCTTCTCTGGAAACACCATATATTTT. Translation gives CASSQDYTFSGNTIYF.

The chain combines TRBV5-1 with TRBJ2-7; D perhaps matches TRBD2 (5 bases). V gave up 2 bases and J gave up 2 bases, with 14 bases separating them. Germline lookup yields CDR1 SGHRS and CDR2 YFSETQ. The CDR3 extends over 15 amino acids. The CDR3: CASSFGVGEAYEQYF. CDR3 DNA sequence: TGCGCCAGCAGCTTTGGAGTGGGAGAGGCCTACGAGCAGTACTTC.

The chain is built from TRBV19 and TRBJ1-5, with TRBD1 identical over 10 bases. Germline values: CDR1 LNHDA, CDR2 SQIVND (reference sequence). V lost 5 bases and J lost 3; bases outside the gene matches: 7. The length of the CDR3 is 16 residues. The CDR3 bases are TGTGCCAGTAGTTCCAGGGACAGGGGATACAATCAGCCCCAGCATTTT. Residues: CASSSRDRGYNQPQHF.

CDR3 loop: CASSEEAMNTEAFF. For the CDR3, the DNA is TGTGCCAGCAGTGAAGAAGCAATGAACACTGAAGCTTTCTTT. The chain joins TRBV2 to TRBJ1-1; no clear D gene. Germline CDR1 SNHLY, CDR2 FYNNEI. V was pared by 1 base and J by 0 bases, with 6 bases between. This CDR3 is built from 14 residues.

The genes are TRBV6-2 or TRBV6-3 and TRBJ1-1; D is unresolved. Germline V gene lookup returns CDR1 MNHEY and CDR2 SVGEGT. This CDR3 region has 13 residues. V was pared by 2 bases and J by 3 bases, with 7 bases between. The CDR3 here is CASSYEGYTEAFF. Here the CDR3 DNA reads TGTGCCAGCAGTTACGAGGGCTACACTGAAGCTTTCTTT.

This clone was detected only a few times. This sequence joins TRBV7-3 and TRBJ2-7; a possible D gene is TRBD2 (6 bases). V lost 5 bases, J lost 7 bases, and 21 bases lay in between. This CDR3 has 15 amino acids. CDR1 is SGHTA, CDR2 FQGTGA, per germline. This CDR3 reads CASSGVGGDRGEQYF. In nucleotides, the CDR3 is TGTGCCAGCAGCGGAGTGGGAGGTGATCGGGGAGAGCAGTACTTC.

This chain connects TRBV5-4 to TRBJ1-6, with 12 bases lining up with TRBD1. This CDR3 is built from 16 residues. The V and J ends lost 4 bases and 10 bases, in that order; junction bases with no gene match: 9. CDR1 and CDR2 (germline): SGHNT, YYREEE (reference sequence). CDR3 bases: TGTGCCAGCAGCGGAGGGACAGGGGGCTCTGGATCACCCCTCCACTTT. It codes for CASSGGTGGSGSPLHF.

For the CDR3, the DNA is TGTGCCAGTAGGATGACTAGCGGGGGTGTAGATACGCAGTATTTT. This encodes CASRMTSGGVDTQYF. The rearrangement joins TRBV19 to TRBJ2-3; 12 nucleotides match TRBD2. CDR1 LNHDA and CDR2 SQIVND come from the germline V gene (reference sequence). This CDR3 is 15 amino acids long. The ends lost 6 bases at V and 5 bases at J; junction bases unmatched: 6. Variable domain in full (rest from reference TRBV19 and TRBJ2-3): DGGITQSPKYLFRKEGQNVTLSCEQNLNHDAMYWYRQDPGQGLRLIYYSQIVNDFQKGDIAEGYSVSREKKESFPLTVTSAQKNPTAFYLCASRMTSGGVDTQYFGPGTRLTVL.

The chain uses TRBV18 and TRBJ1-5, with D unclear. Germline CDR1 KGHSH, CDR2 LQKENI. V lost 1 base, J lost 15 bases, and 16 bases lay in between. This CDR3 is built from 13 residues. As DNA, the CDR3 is TGTGCCAGCTCACCACGGGTCAGTACTAATTTGCATTTT. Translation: CASSPRVSTNLHF.

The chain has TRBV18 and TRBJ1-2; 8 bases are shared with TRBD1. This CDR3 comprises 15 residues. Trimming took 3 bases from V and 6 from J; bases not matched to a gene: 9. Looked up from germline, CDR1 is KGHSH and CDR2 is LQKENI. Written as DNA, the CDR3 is TGTGCCAGCTCACCCCGGACAGGGAAGGCGGATGGCTACACCTTC. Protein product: CASSPRTGKADGYTF. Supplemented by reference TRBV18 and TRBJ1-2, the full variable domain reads NAGVMQNPRHLVRRRGQEARLRCSPMKGHSHVYWYRQLPEEGLKFMVYLQKENIIDESGMPKERFSAEFPKEGPSILRIQQVVRGDSAAYFCASSPRTGKADGYTFGSGTRLTVV.

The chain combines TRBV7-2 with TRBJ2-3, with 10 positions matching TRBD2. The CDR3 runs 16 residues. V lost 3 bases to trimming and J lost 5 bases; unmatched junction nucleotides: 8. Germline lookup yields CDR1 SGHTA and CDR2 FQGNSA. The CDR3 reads CASSFGAGGLGDTQYF. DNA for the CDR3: TGTGCCAGCAGCTTCGGAGCGGGGGGGCTTGGAGATACGCAGTATTTT.

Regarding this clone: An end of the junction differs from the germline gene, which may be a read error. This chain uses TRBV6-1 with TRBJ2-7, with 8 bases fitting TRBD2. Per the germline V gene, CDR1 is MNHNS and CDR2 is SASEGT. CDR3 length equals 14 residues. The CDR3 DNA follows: TGTGCCAGCACTGAAGCTAGCGGGTACTACGAGCAGTACTTC. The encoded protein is CASTEASGYYEQYF.

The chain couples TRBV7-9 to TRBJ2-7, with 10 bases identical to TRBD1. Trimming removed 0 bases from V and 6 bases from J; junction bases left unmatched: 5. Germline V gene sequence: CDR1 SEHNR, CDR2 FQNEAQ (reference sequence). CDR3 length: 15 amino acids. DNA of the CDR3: TGTGCCAGCAGCTTAGCGGGACAGGGGTTTAGCGAGCAGTACTTC. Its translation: CASSLAGQGFSEQYF.

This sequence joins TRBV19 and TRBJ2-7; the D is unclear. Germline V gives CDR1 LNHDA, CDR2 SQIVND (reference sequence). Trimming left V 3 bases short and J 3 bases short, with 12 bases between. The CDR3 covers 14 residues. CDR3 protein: CASSIPGVGYEQYF. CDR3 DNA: TGTGCCAGTAGTATCCCTGGAGTGGGCTACGAGCAGTACTTC.

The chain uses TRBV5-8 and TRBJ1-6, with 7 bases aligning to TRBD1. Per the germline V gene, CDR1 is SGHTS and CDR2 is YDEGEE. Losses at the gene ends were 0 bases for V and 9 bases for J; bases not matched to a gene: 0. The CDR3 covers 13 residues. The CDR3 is CASSLDRGSPLHF. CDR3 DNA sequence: TGTGCCAGCAGCTTGGACAGGGGTTCACCCCTCCACTTT.

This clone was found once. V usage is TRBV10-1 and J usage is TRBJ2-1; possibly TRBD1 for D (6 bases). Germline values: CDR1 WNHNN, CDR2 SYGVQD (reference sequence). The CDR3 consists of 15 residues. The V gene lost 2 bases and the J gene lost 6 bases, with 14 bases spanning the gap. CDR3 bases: TGCGCCAGCAGTGAGAGGGGGTTCCCACGCAATGAGCAGTTCTTC. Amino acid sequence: CASSERGFPRNEQFF.

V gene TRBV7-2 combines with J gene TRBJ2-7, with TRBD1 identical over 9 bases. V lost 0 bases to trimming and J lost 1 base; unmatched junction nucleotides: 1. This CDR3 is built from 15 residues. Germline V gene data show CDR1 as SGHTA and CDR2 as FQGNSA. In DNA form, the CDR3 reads TGTGCCAGCAGCTTAGCGGGACAGGGATCCTACGAGCAGTACTTC. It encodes CASSLAGQGSYEQYF.

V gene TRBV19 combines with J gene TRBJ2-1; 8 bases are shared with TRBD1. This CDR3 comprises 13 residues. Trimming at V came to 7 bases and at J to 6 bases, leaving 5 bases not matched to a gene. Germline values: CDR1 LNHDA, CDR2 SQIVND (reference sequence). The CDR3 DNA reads TGTGCCAGTACCGTAGGACAGGGCAATGAGCAGTTCTTC. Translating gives CASTVGQGNEQFF.

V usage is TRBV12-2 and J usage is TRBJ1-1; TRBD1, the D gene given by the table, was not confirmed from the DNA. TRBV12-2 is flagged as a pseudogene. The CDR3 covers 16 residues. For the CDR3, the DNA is TGTGCAAGTCGCTTAGGGGGCCAGGGGGGATGGACTGAAGCTTTCTTT. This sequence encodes CASRLGGQGGWTEAFF.

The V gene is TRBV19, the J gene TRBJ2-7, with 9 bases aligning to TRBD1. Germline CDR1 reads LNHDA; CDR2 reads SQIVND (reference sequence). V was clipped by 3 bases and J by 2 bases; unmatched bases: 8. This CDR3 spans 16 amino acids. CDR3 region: CASSMLQGARAYEQYF. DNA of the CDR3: TGTGCCAGTAGTATGCTACAGGGGGCGCGGGCCTACGAGCAGTACTTC.

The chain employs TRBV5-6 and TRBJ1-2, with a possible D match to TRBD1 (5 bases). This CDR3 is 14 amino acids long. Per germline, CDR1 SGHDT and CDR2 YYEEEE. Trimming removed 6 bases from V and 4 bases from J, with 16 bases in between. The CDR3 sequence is CASIPAGRGYGYTF. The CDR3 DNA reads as TGTGCCAGCATCCCTGCGGGGCGAGGCTATGGCTACACCTTC.

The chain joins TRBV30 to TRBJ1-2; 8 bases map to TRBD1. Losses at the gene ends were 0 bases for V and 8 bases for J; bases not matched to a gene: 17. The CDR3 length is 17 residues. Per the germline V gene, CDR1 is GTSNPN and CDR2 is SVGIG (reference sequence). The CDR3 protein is CAWSVIPLKSRGQGYTF. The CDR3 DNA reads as TGTGCCTGGAGTGTAATCCCTTTGAAGTCCAGGGGGCAAGGCTACACCTTC.

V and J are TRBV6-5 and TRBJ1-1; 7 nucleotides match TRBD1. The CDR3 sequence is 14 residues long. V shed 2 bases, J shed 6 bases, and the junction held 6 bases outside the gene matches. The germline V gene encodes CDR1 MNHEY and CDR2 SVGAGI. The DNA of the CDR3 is TGTGCCAGCAGTTACGTGGGGGGACAGTCTGAAGCTTTCTTT. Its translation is CASSYVGGQSEAFF.

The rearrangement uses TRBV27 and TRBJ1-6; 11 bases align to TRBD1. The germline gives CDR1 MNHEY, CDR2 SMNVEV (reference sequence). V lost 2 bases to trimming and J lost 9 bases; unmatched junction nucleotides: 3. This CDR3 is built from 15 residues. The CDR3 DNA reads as TGTGCCAGCAGTTTAACGGGGACAGGGGGTTCACCCCTCCACTTT. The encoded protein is CASSLTGTGGSPLHF.

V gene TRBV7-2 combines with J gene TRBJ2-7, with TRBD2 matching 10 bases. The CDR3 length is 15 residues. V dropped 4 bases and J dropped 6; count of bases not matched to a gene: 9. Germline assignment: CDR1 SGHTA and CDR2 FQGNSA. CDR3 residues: CASSSLSGGALEQYF. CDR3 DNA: TGTGCCAGCAGCTCACTCAGCGGGGGGGCCCTCGAGCAGTACTTC.

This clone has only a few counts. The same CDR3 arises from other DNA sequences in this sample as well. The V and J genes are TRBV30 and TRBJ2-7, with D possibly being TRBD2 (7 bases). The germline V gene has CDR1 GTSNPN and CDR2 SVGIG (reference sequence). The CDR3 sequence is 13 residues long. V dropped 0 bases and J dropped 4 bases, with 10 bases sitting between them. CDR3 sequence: CAWSVGGPYEQYF. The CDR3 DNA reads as TGTGCCTGGAGTGTGGGGGGGCCATACGAGCAGTACTTC. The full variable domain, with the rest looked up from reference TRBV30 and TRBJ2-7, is SQTIHQWPATLVQPVGSPLSLECTVEGTSNPNLYWYRQAAGRGLQLLFYSVGIGQISSEVPQNLSASRPQDRQFILSSKKLLLSDSGFYLCAWSVGGPYEQYFGPGTRLTVT.

The CDR3 loop reads CASSYVPGGFGEQYF. The CDR3 nucleotides read TGTGCCAGCAGTTACGTCCCGGGGGGTTTCGGCGAGCAGTACTTC. This chain connects TRBV6-6 to TRBJ2-7; the match to TRBD2 covers 7 bases. Germline V CDR1 and CDR2: MNHNY, SVGAGI (reference sequence). CDR3 size: 15 residues. J was trimmed by 6 bases and V by 2 bases; bases with no gene match: 10.

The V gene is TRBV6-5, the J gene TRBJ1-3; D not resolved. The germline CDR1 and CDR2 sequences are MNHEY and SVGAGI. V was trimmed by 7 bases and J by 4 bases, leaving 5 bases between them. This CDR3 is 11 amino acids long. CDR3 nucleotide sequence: TGTGCCAGCAAACAAGGAAACACCATATATTTT. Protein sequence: CASKQGNTIYF.

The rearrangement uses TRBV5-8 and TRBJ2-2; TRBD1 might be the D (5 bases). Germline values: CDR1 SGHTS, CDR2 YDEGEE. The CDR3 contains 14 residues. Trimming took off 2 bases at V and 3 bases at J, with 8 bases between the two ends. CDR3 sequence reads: CASSLGVDTGELFF. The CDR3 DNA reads TGTGCCAGCAGCTTAGGGGTGGACACCGGGGAGCTGTTTTTT.